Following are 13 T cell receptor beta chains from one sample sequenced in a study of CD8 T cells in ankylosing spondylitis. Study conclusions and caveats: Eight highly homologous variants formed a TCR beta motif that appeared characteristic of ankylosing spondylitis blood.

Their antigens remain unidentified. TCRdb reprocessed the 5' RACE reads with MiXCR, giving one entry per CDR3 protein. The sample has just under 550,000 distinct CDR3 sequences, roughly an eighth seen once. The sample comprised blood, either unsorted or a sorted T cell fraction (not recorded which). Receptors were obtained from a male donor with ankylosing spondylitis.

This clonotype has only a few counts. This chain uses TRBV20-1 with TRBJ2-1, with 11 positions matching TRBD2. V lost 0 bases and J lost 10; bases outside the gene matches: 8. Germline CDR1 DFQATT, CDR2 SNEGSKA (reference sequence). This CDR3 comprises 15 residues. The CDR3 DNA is TGCAGTGCTAGAGAGAATAGCGGGAGGGAGAGGGAGCAGTTCTTC. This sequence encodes CSARENSGREREQFF.

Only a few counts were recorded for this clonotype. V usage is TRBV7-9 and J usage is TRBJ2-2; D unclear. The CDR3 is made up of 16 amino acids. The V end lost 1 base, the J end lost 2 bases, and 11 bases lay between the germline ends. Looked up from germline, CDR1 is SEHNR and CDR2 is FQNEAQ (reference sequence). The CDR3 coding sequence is TGTGCCAGCAGCTTAGAGGAGTGGGGAAACACCGGGGAGCTGTTTTTT. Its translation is CASSLEEWGNTGELFF.

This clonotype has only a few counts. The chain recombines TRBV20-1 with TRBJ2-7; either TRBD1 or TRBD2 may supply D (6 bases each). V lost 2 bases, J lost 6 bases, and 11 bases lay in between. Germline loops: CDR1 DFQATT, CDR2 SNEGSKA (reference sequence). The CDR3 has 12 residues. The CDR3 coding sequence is TGCAGTGCTAGACCGGGGGCGGGCGAGCAGTACTTC. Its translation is CSARPGAGEQYF.

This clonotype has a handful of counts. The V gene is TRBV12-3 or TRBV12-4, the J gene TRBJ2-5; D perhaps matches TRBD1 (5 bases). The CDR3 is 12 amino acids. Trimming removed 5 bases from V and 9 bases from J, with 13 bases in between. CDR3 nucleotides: TGTGCCAGCAGTCGACAGTCGTCGGCCCAGTACTTC. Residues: CASSRQSSAQYF.

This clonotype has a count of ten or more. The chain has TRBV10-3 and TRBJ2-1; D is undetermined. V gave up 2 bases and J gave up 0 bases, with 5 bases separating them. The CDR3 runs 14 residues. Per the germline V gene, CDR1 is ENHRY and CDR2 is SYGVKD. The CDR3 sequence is CAISERSSYNEQFF. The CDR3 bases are TGTGCCATCAGTGAGCGGAGCTCCTACAATGAGCAGTTCTTC.

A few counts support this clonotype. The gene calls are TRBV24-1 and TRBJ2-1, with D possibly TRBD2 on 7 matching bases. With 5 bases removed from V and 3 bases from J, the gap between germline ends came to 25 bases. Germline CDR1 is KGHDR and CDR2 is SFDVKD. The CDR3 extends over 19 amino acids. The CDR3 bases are TGTGCCACCAGTGGGGGGGGACAATGGAGGCCTTGGGACTACAATGAGCAGTTCTTC. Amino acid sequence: CATSGGGQWRPWDYNEQFF.

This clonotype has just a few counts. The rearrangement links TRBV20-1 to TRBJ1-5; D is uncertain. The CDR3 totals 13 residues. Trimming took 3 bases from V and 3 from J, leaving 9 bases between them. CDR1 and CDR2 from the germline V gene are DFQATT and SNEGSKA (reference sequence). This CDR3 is CSASDEVNQPQHF. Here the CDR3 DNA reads TGCAGTGCTAGTGACGAGGTCAATCAGCCCCAGCATTTT.

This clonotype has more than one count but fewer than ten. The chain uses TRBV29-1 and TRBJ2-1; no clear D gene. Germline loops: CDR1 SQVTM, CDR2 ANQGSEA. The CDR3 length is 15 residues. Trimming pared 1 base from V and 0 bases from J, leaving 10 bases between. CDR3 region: CSVEGHSSSYNEQFF. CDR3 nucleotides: TGCAGCGTTGAAGGCCATTCGAGCTCCTACAATGAGCAGTTCTTC.

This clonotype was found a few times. In DNA form, the CDR3 reads TGTGCCAGCAGCCTCGGAGGGTGGAGGGAGCAGTACTTC. Protein sequence: CASSLGGWREQYF. J is TRBJ2-7 and V is TRBV12-3 or TRBV12-4; weak D call: TRBD2 (6 bases). CDR3 length: 13 residues. Deletions cut 6 bases from V and 7 bases from J, with 16 bases between.

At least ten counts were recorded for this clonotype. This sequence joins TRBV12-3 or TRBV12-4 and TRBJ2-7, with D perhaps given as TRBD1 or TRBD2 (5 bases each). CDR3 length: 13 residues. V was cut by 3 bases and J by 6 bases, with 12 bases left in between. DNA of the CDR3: TGTGCCAGCAGTTTTGGCAGGGACCTCGAGCAGTACGTC. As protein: CASSFGRDLEQYV.

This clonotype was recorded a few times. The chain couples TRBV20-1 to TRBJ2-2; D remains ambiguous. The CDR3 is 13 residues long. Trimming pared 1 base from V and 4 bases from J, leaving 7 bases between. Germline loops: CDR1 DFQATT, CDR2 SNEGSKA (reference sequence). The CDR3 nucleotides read TGCAGTGCTAGAGGGCCTAGCACCGGGGAGCTGTTTTTT. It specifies CSARGPSTGELFF.

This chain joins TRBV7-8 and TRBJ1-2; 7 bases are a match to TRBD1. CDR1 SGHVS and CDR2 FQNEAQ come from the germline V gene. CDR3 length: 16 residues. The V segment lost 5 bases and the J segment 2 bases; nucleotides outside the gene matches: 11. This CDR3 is CASSAEGASQNYGYTF. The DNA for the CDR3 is TGTGCCAGCAGCGCCGAGGGGGCATCTCAGAACTATGGCTACACCTTC. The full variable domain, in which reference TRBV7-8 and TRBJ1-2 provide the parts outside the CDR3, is GAGVSQSPRYKVAKRGQDVALRCDPISGHVSLFWYQQALGQGPEFLTYFQNEAQLDKSGLPSDRFFAERPEGSVSTLKIQRTQQEDSAVYLCASSAEGASQNYGYTFGSGTRLTVV.

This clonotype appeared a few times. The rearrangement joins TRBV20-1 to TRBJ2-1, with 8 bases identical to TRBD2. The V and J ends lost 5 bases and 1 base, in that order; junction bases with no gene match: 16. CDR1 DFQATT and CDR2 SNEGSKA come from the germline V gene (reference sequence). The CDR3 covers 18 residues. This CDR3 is CSAPSGVSGKSSYNEQFF. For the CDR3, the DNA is TGCAGTGCTCCTTCAGGGGTTAGCGGGAAGAGTTCCTACAATGAGCAGTTCTTC.